Listed here are 30 T cell receptor beta chains from one sample, sequenced in a study of blood T cells in healthy people across ages (dated by TCRdb to the mid-2010s). The method behind the library was 5' RACE. Sequencer: Illumina HiSeq 2500. A second about 7 to 11 cycle PCR used a sample-barcoded 5' primer and a J-beta primer mix. TCRdb trimmed the raw reads at Q25, called clones with MiXCR and kept productive beta chains. All rows with the same CDR3 protein become a single entry with the most common DNA and genes. Across this sample there are under 1 million distinct CDR3 sequences, with around 42% seen only once. The biggest ten clones account for approximately 20% of the sample. The specimen sequenced was blood. The source is a man in his 60s in good health.

The chain joins TRBV20-1 to TRBJ2-7, with TRBD1 matching over 8 bases. Germline CDR1 and CDR2: DFQATT and SNEGSKA (reference sequence). V lost 1 base, J lost 0 bases, and 5 bases stayed unmatched. The length of the CDR3 is 15 residues. The CDR3 coding sequence is TGCAGTGCTAGAGGTTACAGGGGGGACTCCTACGAGCAGTACTTC. Translated, it gives CSARGYRGDSYEQYF.

The chain joins TRBV4-2 to TRBJ2-1; TRBD1 matches 7 bases. CDR1 is LGHNA and CDR2 is YNFKEQ in the germline V gene. Unmatched junction bases numbered 16, after V lost 4 bases and J lost 7 bases. The CDR3 length is 17 residues. CDR3 bases: TGTGCCAGCAGCCCGCGGTTTGAAGGGGGCGCGAAGAATGAGCAGTTCTTC. It codes for CASSPRFEGGAKNEQFF.

DNA of the CDR3: TGTGCCAGCAGCGGACTAGCGGGGATCCAAGAGACCCAGTTCTTC. Translation gives CASSGLAGIQETQFF. The chain uses TRBV11-2 and TRBJ2-1, with 12 nucleotides matching TRBD2. The CDR3 runs to 15 residues. The junction had 12 bases not matched to a gene; V was cut back by 5 bases and J by 13 bases. Germline V gene lookup returns CDR1 SGHAT and CDR2 FQNNGV.

V usage is TRBV29-1 and J usage is TRBJ1-1; D unresolved. Trimming shortened V by 2 bases and J by 4 bases, and 11 bases separated the two germline ends. Germline V gives CDR1 SQVTM, CDR2 ANQGSEA. The CDR3 extends over 13 amino acids. DNA for the CDR3: TGCAGCGTTGAAAACCCCCTCTCCACTGAAGCTTTCTTT. Translating gives CSVENPLSTEAFF.

This chain connects TRBV6-2 or TRBV6-3 to TRBJ2-7; no firm D call. This CDR3 comprises 13 residues. Germline CDR1 MNHEY, CDR2 SVGEGT. The V and J ends lost 10 bases and 0 bases respectively, with 13 bases between them. The CDR3 loop reads CATLRGISYEQYF. The DNA for the CDR3 is TGTGCCACCCTACGAGGCATCTCCTACGAGCAGTACTTC.

The rearrangement links TRBV6-6 to TRBJ2-5, with TRBD1 identical over 9 bases. The J call could be wrong; TRBJ2-7 is a better fit for the DNA end. CDR3 length equals 15 residues. Germline V gene data show CDR1 as MNHNY and CDR2 as SVGAGI (reference sequence). CDR3 nucleotide sequence: TGTGCCAGCACCCCTGAGCCGGGACAGGGATACGAGCAGTACTTC. Encoded protein: CASTPEPGQGYEQYF.

This clonotype was seen only a few times. CDR3 nucleotide sequence: TGTGCCAGCAGTTTGGACGGGGACTCCAACGTCCTGACTTTC. It specifies CASSLDGDSNVLTF. The chain combines TRBV7-9 with TRBJ2-6; possibly TRBD2 for D (6 bases). Per germline, CDR1 SEHNR and CDR2 FQNEAQ (reference sequence). Trimming removed 6 bases from V and 8 bases from J, with 14 bases in between. The length of the CDR3 is 14 residues.

This clonotype was seen a few times. The J gene is TRBJ1-2, the V gene TRBV6-5; D not resolved. The CDR3 length is 13 residues. V was cut by 6 bases and J by 1 base, with 9 bases left in between. CDR1 MNHEY and CDR2 SVGAGI come from the germline V gene. Here the CDR3 DNA reads TGTGCCAGCAGGGACGGTTATAACTATGGCTACACCTTC. Protein product: CASRDGYNYGYTF.

This clonotype was seen only once. The rearrangement links TRBV20-1 to TRBJ2-3; 11 nucleotides match TRBD2. Germline assignment: CDR1 DFQATT and CDR2 SNEGSKA (reference sequence). The CDR3 has 13 amino acids. V was pared by 6 bases and J by 4 bases, with 3 bases of the junction left unmatched. Written as DNA, the CDR3 is TGCAGTGCCAGGACTAGCGGGTCAGATACGCAGTATTTT. Protein sequence: CSARTSGSDTQYF.

Points on this clonotype: One junction end disagrees with the germline gene, perhaps due to a read error. This chain connects TRBV27 to TRBJ2-1; D not certain. Germline CDR1 is MNHEY and CDR2 is SMNVEV (reference sequence). There are 14 residues in the CDR3. Written as DNA, the CDR3 is TGTACCAGCAGTTTAGGTTGGTCTGCCAATGAGCAGTTCTTC. This gives the protein CTSSLGWSANEQFF.

This clonotype was counted between two and nine times. V and J are TRBV27 and TRBJ1-2, with D perhaps TRBD1 (6 bases). This CDR3 contains 16 residues. V was shortened by 5 bases and J by 4 bases, with 20 bases between the two germline ends. The germline gives CDR1 MNHEY, CDR2 SMNVEV (reference sequence). The CDR3 protein is CASSPTGHRGSYGYTF. CDR3 sequence (DNA): TGTGCCAGCAGTCCGACGGGACATAGGGGGAGCTATGGCTACACCTTC.

The chain couples TRBV12-3 or TRBV12-4 to TRBJ2-4; D might be TRBD1 (6 bases). The tail of the sequence fits TRBJ2-7 better, so the J call may be wrong. The CDR3 contains 21 residues. The CDR3 sequence: CASREGVPEGVGSSLLAEQYF. Written as DNA, the CDR3 is TGTGCCAGCAGGGAAGGGGTTCCTGAGGGGGTGGGCTCGTCGTTGTTAGCCGAGCAGTACTTC.

This rearrangement joins TRBV7-6 to TRBJ1-2; no reliable D call. This CDR3 is built from 15 residues. CDR1 and CDR2 from the germline V gene are SGHVS and FNYEAQ. V lost 5 bases to trimming and J lost 3 bases, with 16 bases between them. In DNA, the CDR3 is TGTGCCAGCAGCCAACAGACCCAACGGGACTATGGCTACACCTTC. Its translation is CASSQQTQRDYGYTF.

The genes are TRBV15 and TRBJ2-1; D gene unclear. Germline CDR1 LNHNV, CDR2 YYDKDF (reference sequence). The CDR3 sequence is 16 residues long. The germline V and J ends were trimmed by 5 bases and 5 bases, with 19 bases remaining between them. The CDR3 DNA reads as TGTGCCACCAGCGATGTTCTCGGTCGGGCCGACAATGAGCAGTTCTTC. Translated: CATSDVLGRADNEQFF. Supplemented by reference TRBV15 and TRBJ2-1, the full variable domain reads DAMVIQNPRYQVTQFGKPVTLSCSQTLNHNVMYWYQQKSSQAPKLLFHYYDKDFNNEADTPDNFQSRRPNTSFCFLDIRSPGLGDTAMYLCATSDVLGRADNEQFFGPGTRLTVL.

This clonotype was recorded once. The chain uses TRBV9 and TRBJ2-7; D ambiguous. Trimming pared 0 bases from V and 9 bases from J, leaving 10 bases between. The CDR3 has 12 residues. The germline CDR1 and CDR2 sequences are SGDLS and YYNGEE. Here the CDR3 DNA reads TGTGCCAGCAGCGTAGACGGAGACGGGCAGTACTTC. It yields the protein CASSVDGDGQYF.

The rearrangement links TRBV9 to TRBJ2-7, with D perhaps matching TRBD1 or TRBD2 (7 bases each). The J call is in doubt because the DNA end fits TRBJ2-5 better. CDR3 length: 18 amino acids. Germline CDR1 and CDR2: SGDLS and YYNGEE. The CDR3 coding sequence is TGTGCCAGCAGCTCTAGAGGGGGCCAGCGGGGTATCAGGGAGACCCAGTACTTC. Translating it yields CASSSRGGQRGIRETQYF.

This clonotype was seen more than once but under ten times. V and J are TRBV29-1 and TRBJ1-1; 7 bases line up with TRBD1. Germline V gives CDR1 SQVTM, CDR2 ANQGSEA. The CDR3 spans 14 residues. V gave up 7 bases and J gave up 5 bases; unmatched junction bases: 13. The DNA for the CDR3 is TGCAGCGACAGAGGGGGCGCGGGGGGGACTGAAGCTTTCTTT. It specifies CSDRGGAGGTEAFF.

This clonotype was recorded only once. This rearrangement joins TRBV5-1 to TRBJ1-1, with D unresolved. The V end was cut by 1 base, the J end by 4 bases, with 8 bases between. The germline CDR1 and CDR2 sequences are SGHRS and YFSETQ. CDR3 length: 13 residues. The DNA of the CDR3 is TGCGCCAGCAGCTTGACTCTGGGCACTGAAGCTTTCTTT. Protein sequence: CASSLTLGTEAFF.

The V and J genes are TRBV29-1 and TRBJ2-1; TRBD1 agrees at 10 bases. Germline CDR1 reads SQVTM; CDR2 reads ANQGSEA. Trimming removed 7 bases from V and 7 bases from J; junction bases left unmatched: 7. CDR3 length equals 13 residues. CDR3 sequence (DNA): TGCAGCGGGGGACAGGGGCGGTGGAATGAGCAGTTCTTC. Translating gives CSGGQGRWNEQFF.

The rearrangement joins TRBV6-2 or TRBV6-3 to TRBJ2-1, with D possibly TRBD1 on 6 matching bases. Trimming pared 5 bases from V and 8 bases from J, leaving 22 bases between. Germline CDR1 reads MNHEY; CDR2 reads SVGEGT. The CDR3 consists of 16 residues. The CDR3 sequence: CASSTLDPRGKHEQFF. In nucleotides, the CDR3 is TGTGCCAGCAGTACTCTCGATCCCAGGGGAAAACATGAGCAGTTCTTC.

The gene calls are TRBV20-1 and TRBJ2-2; 11 bases match TRBD2. The germline CDR1 and CDR2 sequences are DFQATT and SNEGSKA (reference sequence). This CDR3 has 18 residues. V gave up 0 bases and J gave up 5 bases; unmatched junction bases: 11. The CDR3 protein is CSARDLVLAGGLTGELFF. CDR3 coding DNA: TGCAGTGCTAGAGATTTAGTGCTAGCGGGGGGACTAACCGGGGAGCTGTTTTTT.

The chain joins TRBV14 to TRBJ2-1, with D unresolved. TRBJ2-7 matches the DNA end more closely, so the J call is doubtful. In germline, CDR1 is SGHDN, CDR2 FVKESK. There are 14 residues in the CDR3. Here the CDR3 DNA reads TGTGCCAGCAGAGAAGGACGATCCTACAATGAGCAGTACTTC. Its protein product is CASREGRSYNEQYF.

This clonotype occurred once. An end of the junction differs from the germline gene, which may be a read error. The J gene is TRBJ2-1, the V gene TRBV11-2; D perhaps matches TRBD1 (5 bases). The J call may not be correct, given that the DNA end is closer to TRBJ2-7. CDR1 is SGHAT and CDR2 is FQNNGV in the germline V gene. The CDR3 totals 23 residues. The CDR3 here is CASGLGVSTVEHIISRSYNEQYF. CDR3 DNA: TGTGCCAGCGGCTTAGGGGTATCCACTGTAGAGCACATAATATCCCGCTCCTACAATGAGCAGTACTTC.

The rearrangement joins TRBV4-1 to TRBJ2-1; D is perhaps TRBD2 (7 bases). This CDR3 has 17 residues. Germline-derived CDR1 and CDR2 are MGHRA and YSYEKL. The ends were cut back, 0 bases at V and 8 bases at J, with 20 bases in the middle. CDR3 protein: CASSQDLWGGRRYEQFF. The CDR3 DNA reads as TGCGCCAGCAGCCAAGATCTTTGGGGGGGGCGTAGATATGAGCAGTTCTTC.

This clonotype was observed a few times. V usage is TRBV10-3 and J usage is TRBJ2-7, with 14 bases that match TRBD2. This CDR3 spans 18 amino acids. Germline trimming cut 5 bases from V and 7 bases from J; bases unmatched to any gene: 16. CDR1 is ENHRY and CDR2 is SYGVKD in the germline V gene. In nucleotides, the CDR3 is TGTGCCATCAGTAACACGGGACTAGCGGGGGCCCGACCCTGGGAGCAGTACTTC. It yields the protein CAISNTGLAGARPWEQYF.

This clonotype occurred once. This chain joins TRBV20-1 and TRBJ2-3, with D possibly matching TRBD1 (6 bases). This CDR3 is 11 amino acids long. V was pared by 6 bases and J by 8 bases, with 12 bases between. The germline V gene encodes CDR1 DFQATT and CDR2 SNEGSKA (reference sequence). CDR3 protein: CSAQGQGTQYF. CDR3 sequence (DNA): TGCAGTGCACAGGGCCAGGGTACGCAGTATTTT.

This clonotype has more than one count but fewer than ten. V is TRBV6-6 and J is TRBJ2-7; 10 bases match TRBD2. This CDR3 is 15 amino acids long. J was trimmed by 3 bases and V by 7 bases; bases with no gene match: 9. Per germline, CDR1 MNHNY and CDR2 SVGAGI (reference sequence). CDR3 in amino acids: CASNSRAGGLYEQYF. Written as DNA, the CDR3 is TGTGCCAGCAACTCTAGAGCGGGGGGGCTCTACGAGCAGTACTTC.

The V call is TRBV20-1, the J call TRBJ2-5; D tentatively fits TRBD1 or TRBD2 (5 bases each). Between the trimmed V and J ends, which lost 1 base and 11 bases, there was a span of 23 bases. This CDR3 contains 15 residues. CDR1 and CDR2 from the germline V gene are DFQATT and SNEGSKA (reference sequence). The DNA for the CDR3 is TGCAGTGCTAGAGTCGGGGCTAGTGCCGCTACTGAGCAGTACTTC. Its translation is CSARVGASAATEQYF.

Worth noting for this clonotype: An end of the junction differs from the germline gene, which may be a read error. The chain links TRBV4-3 to TRBJ2-5; D is possibly TRBD1 (6 bases). The V gene's germline CDR1 is LGHNA and CDR2 YSLEER. CDR3 length: 15 residues. CDR3 protein: CVSSQEVTGKETQYF. DNA of the CDR3: TGCGTCAGCAGCCAAGAGGTCACAGGGAAAGAGACCCAGTACTTC.

The chain employs TRBV12-3 or TRBV12-4 and TRBJ1-4, with D possibly matching TRBD1 (6 bases). Trimming removed 6 bases at V and 4 bases at J, with 12 bases between. This CDR3 is built from 14 residues. The CDR3 is CASRTGHSNEKLFF. Here the CDR3 DNA reads TGTGCCAGCAGAACAGGGCATAGTAATGAAAAACTGTTTTTT.